Listed here are 26 T cell receptor beta chains from one sample, sequenced in a study of blood T cell repertoires in COVID-19. Assay: immunoSEQ multiplex PCR; the TCRdb copy retains only in-frame clones and omits some. This sample has around 160,000 clones, with about 86% found just once. The sequencing input was peripheral blood. These receptors originate from a man aged 18 to 29 with acute or convalescent COVID-19.

The chain couples TRBV6-5 to TRBJ2-7; D possibly corresponds to TRBD1 (5 bases). The CDR3 has 13 amino acids. Germline CDR1 MNHEY, CDR2 SVGAGI. CDR3 nucleotide sequence: TGTACGGTACGTCAGGGTGTGGGATACGAGCAGTACGTC. Amino acids: CTVRQGVGYEQYV.

J is TRBJ1-1 and V is TRBV3-1 (or the pseudogene TRBV3-2); D might be TRBD1 (5 bases). V was shortened by 1 base and J by 1 base, with 10 bases between the two germline ends. This CDR3 has 15 residues. Germline lookup yields CDR1 LGHDT and CDR2 YNNKEL (reference sequence). The CDR3 DNA reads TGTGCCAGCAGCCAAGGGACATATCGGAACACTGAAGCTTTCTTT. Its protein product is CASSQGTYRNTEAFF.

This chain uses TRBV3-1 (or the pseudogene TRBV3-2) with TRBJ2-3; 11 bases map to TRBD2. The CDR3 has 16 amino acids. Germline lookup yields CDR1 LGHDT and CDR2 YNNKEL (reference sequence). V trimming: 1 base; J trimming: 2 bases; junction bases outside the gene matches: 2. The chain's CDR3 is CASSQGTSGYTDTQYF. CDR3 coding DNA: TGTGCCAGCAGCCAAGGGACTAGCGGGTACACAGATACGCAGTATTTT.

The V gene is TRBV7-9, the J gene TRBJ2-1, with D perhaps TRBD2 (6 bases). Trimming stripped 8 bases from V and 0 bases from J, with 11 bases between. Germline-derived CDR1 and CDR2 are SEHNR and FQNEAQ (reference sequence). There are 14 residues in the CDR3. The DNA of the CDR3 is TGTGCCAGCGAGGACGGGAGCTCCTACAATGAGCAGTTCTTC. Amino acid sequence: CASEDGSSYNEQFF. The whole variable domain, remainder taken from reference TRBV7-9 and TRBJ2-1, is DTGVSQNPRHKITKRGQNVTFRCDPISEHNRLYWYRQTLGQGPEFLTYFQNEAQLEKSRLLSDRFSAERPKGSFSTLEIQRTEQGDSAMYLCASEDGSSYNEQFFGPGTRLTVL.

The V gene is TRBV7-5, the J gene TRBJ2-7; the table assigns TRBD1, which was not confirmed against the DNA. TRBV7-5 is deemed a pseudogene. This CDR3 region has 14 residues. Here the CDR3 reads CARSRDRGRYEQYF. The DNA of the CDR3 is TGTGCCAGAAGCAGGGACAGGGGAAGGTACGAGCAGTACTTC.

The V call is TRBV5-6, the J call TRBJ2-7; 7 bases agree with TRBD1. Germline V gene lookup returns CDR1 SGHDT and CDR2 YYEEEE. The CDR3 has 15 residues. V dropped 0 bases and J dropped 3; count of bases not matched to a gene: 6. CDR3 loop: CASSLGGGLGYEQYV. The DNA of the CDR3 is TGTGCCAGCAGCTTGGGAGGGGGCCTTGGCTACGAGCAGTACGTC.

This clone appeared a single time. Its ends do not fully match the called genes, so a read error is possible. The CDR3 DNA sequence: TGTGCCAGCAATTTACTCGGGTTGGGGGGACAGAAAGCTTTTAGCAATCAGCCCCAGCATTTT. Translating it yields CASNLLGLGGQKAFSNQPQHF. The rearrangement links TRBV28 to TRBJ1-5; TRBD1 matches at 7 bases. This CDR3 is built from 21 residues. Germline values: CDR1 MDHEN, CDR2 SYDVKM.

This chain links TRBV19 with TRBJ1-5; D remains unclear. This CDR3 region has 14 residues. Trimming removed 4 bases at V and 0 bases at J, with 7 bases between. Germline V gives CDR1 LNHDA, CDR2 SQIVND (reference sequence). The CDR3: CASSTDYSNQPQHF. CDR3 in DNA: TGTGCCAGTAGTACAGATTATAGCAATCAGCCCCAGCATTTT.

The rearrangement links TRBV20-1 to TRBJ2-1, with 7 bases matching TRBD2. The CDR3 has 13 amino acids. The ends lost 3 bases at V and 6 bases at J; junction bases unmatched: 5. Germline CDR1 and CDR2: DFQATT and SNEGSKA (reference sequence). In nucleotides, the CDR3 is TGCAGTGCTAGTCTGGGGGGGTTCAATGAGCAGTTCTTC. Its translation: CSASLGGFNEQFF.

V is TRBV10-2 and J is TRBJ1-1; tentatively, D is TRBD1 (5 bases). Per germline, CDR1 WSHSY and CDR2 SAAADI. This CDR3 is built from 15 residues. Trimming pared 6 bases from V and 5 bases from J, leaving 19 bases between. CDR3 loop: CASREIVGGRTEAFF. In nucleotides, the CDR3 is TGCGCCAGCAGGGAAATAGTCGGGGGACGGACTGAAGCTTTCTTT.

V gene TRBV18 combines with J gene TRBJ2-2; perhaps TRBD1 as D (6 bases). The CDR3 runs to 18 residues. Looked up from germline, CDR1 is KGHSH and CDR2 is LQKENI. The V end lost 9 bases, the J end lost 1 base, and 24 bases lay between the germline ends. The CDR3 sequence: CASTANPPGHLNTGELFF. DNA for the CDR3: TGTGCCAGTACAGCGAACCCCCCGGGACACCTGAACACCGGGGAGCTGTTTTTT.

This rearrangement joins TRBV18 to TRBJ2-2, with a possible D match to TRBD1 (5 bases). Trimming shortened V by 4 bases and J by 4 bases, and 16 bases separated the two germline ends. The germline CDR1 and CDR2 sequences are KGHSH and LQKENI. The CDR3 has 16 residues. The CDR3 bases are TGTGCCAGCTCACTACCGGACAATTGGCTCACCGGGGAGCTGTTTTTT. This encodes CASSLPDNWLTGELFF.

The gene calls are TRBV6-5 and TRBJ1-2; D is uncertain. Germline values: CDR1 MNHEY, CDR2 SVGAGI. V gave up 1 base and J gave up 6 bases, with 18 bases separating them. This CDR3 contains 16 residues. As DNA, the CDR3 is TGTGCCAGCAGTTACTTGACTGTATCGGGAGACGATGGCTACACCTTC. Translated: CASSYLTVSGDDGYTF.

The rearrangement uses TRBV6-1 and TRBJ1-1, with D unresolved. The V and J ends lost 5 bases and 0 bases respectively, with 7 bases between them. The CDR3 contains 13 residues. Germline V lookup: CDR1 MNHNS, CDR2 SASEGT. The CDR3 DNA sequence: TGTGCCAGCAGTTCACCGGTGAACACTGAAGCTTTCTTT. As protein: CASSSPVNTEAFF.

J is TRBJ2-3 and V is TRBV18, with 7 bases fitting TRBD1. Germline V lookup: CDR1 KGHSH, CDR2 LQKENI. Losses at the gene ends were 4 bases for V and 0 bases for J; bases not matched to a gene: 4. This CDR3 has 15 residues. CDR3 amino acids: CASSQGQPSTDTQYF. The CDR3 DNA reads TGTGCCAGCTCACAGGGACAGCCAAGCACAGATACGCAGTATTTT.

This chain links TRBV29-1 with TRBJ1-2, with a possible D match to TRBD1 (5 bases). Germline loops: CDR1 SQVTM, CDR2 ANQGSEA. Trimming took off 3 bases at V and 4 bases at J, with 21 bases between the two ends. The CDR3 totals 16 residues. The CDR3 sequence: CSVEAGTGAIGYGYTF. The CDR3 DNA follows: TGCAGCGTTGAGGCCGGGACGGGAGCTATTGGCTATGGCTACACCTTC.

The rearrangement uses TRBV14 and TRBJ2-1; the D gene is possibly TRBD1 (5 bases). Trimming cost V 1 base and J 5 bases, with 12 bases left between them. This CDR3 region has 15 residues. Germline CDR1 and CDR2: SGHDN and FVKESK. The CDR3 nucleotides read TGTGCCAGCAGCCAAGTTATAGGGGTGGACAATGAGCAGTTCTTC. Translation: CASSQVIGVDNEQFF.

The chain is built from TRBV7-2 and TRBJ1-2, with 10 positions matching TRBD1. This CDR3 is built from 14 residues. Germline assignment: CDR1 SGHTA and CDR2 FQGNSA. The ends lost 5 bases at V and 5 bases at J; junction bases unmatched: 5. The CDR3 reads CASSPGTGDYGYTF. CDR3 DNA sequence: TGTGCCAGCAGCCCCGGGACAGGGGATTATGGCTACACCTTC.

The chain recombines TRBV6-5 with TRBJ1-4, with TRBD1 matching over 7 bases. The CDR3 contains 14 residues. V was clipped by 5 bases and J by 8 bases; unmatched bases: 8. The germline CDR1 and CDR2 sequences are MNHEY and SVGAGI. Here the CDR3 DNA reads TGTGCCAGCAGTACCGACAGGGTGGGGGAAAAACTGTTTTTT. Translating gives CASSTDRVGEKLFF.

The rearrangement uses TRBV4-1 and TRBJ2-1; 9 bases map to TRBD2. CDR3 size: 14 residues. The germline CDR1 and CDR2 sequences are MGHRA and YSYEKL. The V and J ends lost 7 bases and 1 base, in that order; junction bases with no gene match: 2. The CDR3 DNA is TGCGCCAGCATGCGGGGGGGGTCCTACAATGAGCAGTTCTTC. It codes for CASMRGGSYNEQFF.

The rearrangement joins TRBV5-1 to TRBJ2-3; D remains ambiguous. V lost 4 bases and J 10 bases, leaving 13 bases between the germline ends. CDR1 and CDR2 (germline): SGHRS, YFSETQ. This CDR3 region has 12 residues. The CDR3 nucleotides read TGCGCCAGCAGCGCTAACGGTGGTGCGCAGTATTTT. Protein sequence: CASSANGGAQYF.

This rearrangement joins TRBV3-1 (or the pseudogene TRBV3-2) to TRBJ1-3, with D hard to call. Germline V gene data show CDR1 as LGHDT and CDR2 as YNNKEL (reference sequence). V was trimmed by 1 base and J by 3 bases, leaving 4 bases between them. The CDR3 extends over 13 amino acids. CDR3 bases: TGTGCCAGCAGCCAAGTGAGTGGAAACACCATATATTTT. It specifies CASSQVSGNTIYF.

This clone showed up just a few times. V is TRBV30 and J is TRBJ1-3, with D possibly matching TRBD1 (6 bases). Germline V gene data show CDR1 as GTSNPN and CDR2 as SVGIG (reference sequence). This CDR3 comprises 15 residues. Trimming removed 3 bases at V and 1 base at J, with 13 bases between. CDR3 DNA: TGTGCCTGGAGAATCGGGGGGGCTTCTGGAAACACCATATATTTT. Translation gives CAWRIGGASGNTIYF.

The chain combines TRBV11-1 with TRBJ1-2, with D possibly TRBD1 on 5 matching bases. With 4 bases removed from V and 3 bases from J, the gap between germline ends came to 15 bases. The CDR3 extends over 15 amino acids. Germline assignment: CDR1 SGHAT and CDR2 FQDESV (reference sequence). In nucleotides, the CDR3 is TGTGCCAGCAGCTCTCAACCGACAGACTACTATGGCTACACCTTC. This encodes CASSSQPTDYYGYTF.

CDR3 in amino acids: CASGPLTGGRETQYF. The CDR3, as DNA: TGTGCTAGTGGTCCACTAACAGGGGGCAGAGAGACCCAGTACTTC. This chain connects TRBV12-5 to TRBJ2-5; 9 nucleotides align to TRBD1. The junction had 8 bases not matched to a gene; V was cut back by 5 bases and J by 4 bases. This CDR3 spans 15 amino acids. From germline, CDR1 is LGHNT and CDR2 FRNRAP.

The genes are TRBV28 and TRBJ1-2, with D tentatively TRBD1 (6 bases). This CDR3 spans 13 amino acids. Trimming pared 3 bases from V and 11 bases from J, leaving 16 bases between. Per germline, CDR1 MDHEN and CDR2 SYDVKM. CDR3: CASSLFTGLRYTF. In DNA, the CDR3 is TGTGCCAGCAGTTTGTTTACAGGGCTTAGGTACACCTTC.